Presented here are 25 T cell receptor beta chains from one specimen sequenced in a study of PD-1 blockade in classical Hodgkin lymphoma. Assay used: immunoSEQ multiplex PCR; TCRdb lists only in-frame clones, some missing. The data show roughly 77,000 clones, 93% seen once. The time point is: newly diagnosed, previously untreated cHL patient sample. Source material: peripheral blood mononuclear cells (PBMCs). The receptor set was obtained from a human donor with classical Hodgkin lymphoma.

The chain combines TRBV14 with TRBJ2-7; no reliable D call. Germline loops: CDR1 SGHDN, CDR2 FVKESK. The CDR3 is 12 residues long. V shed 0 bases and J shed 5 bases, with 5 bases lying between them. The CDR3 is CASSQDRHEQYF. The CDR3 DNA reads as TGTGCCAGCAGCCAAGATAGACACGAGCAGTACTTC.

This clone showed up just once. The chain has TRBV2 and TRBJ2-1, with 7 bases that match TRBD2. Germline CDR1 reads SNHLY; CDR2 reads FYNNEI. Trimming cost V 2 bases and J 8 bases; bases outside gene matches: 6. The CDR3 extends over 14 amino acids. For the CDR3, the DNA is TGTGCCAGCAGTGAATGGCCGAGCGGGGATGAGCAGTTCTTC. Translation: CASSEWPSGDEQFF.

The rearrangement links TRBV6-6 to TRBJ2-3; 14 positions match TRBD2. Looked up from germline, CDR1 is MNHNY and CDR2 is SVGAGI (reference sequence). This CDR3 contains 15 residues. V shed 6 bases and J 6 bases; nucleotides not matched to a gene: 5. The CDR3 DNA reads TGTGCCAGCAGACGACTAGCGGGAGGGGGGGATACGCAGTATTTT. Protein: CASRRLAGGGDTQYF.

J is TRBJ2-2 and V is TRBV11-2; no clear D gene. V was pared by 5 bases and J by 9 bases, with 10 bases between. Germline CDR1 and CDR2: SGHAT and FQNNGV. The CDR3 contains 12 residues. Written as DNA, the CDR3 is TGTGCCAGCAGCCCGTCTGTGTGGGAGCTGTTTTTT. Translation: CASSPSVWELFF.

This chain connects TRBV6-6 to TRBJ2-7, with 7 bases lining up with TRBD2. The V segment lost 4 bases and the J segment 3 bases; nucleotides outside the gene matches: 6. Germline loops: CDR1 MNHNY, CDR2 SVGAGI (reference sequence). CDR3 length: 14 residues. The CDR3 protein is CASSSGEGYYEQYF. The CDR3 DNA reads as TGTGCCAGCAGTTCGGGGGAGGGGTACTACGAGCAGTACTTC.

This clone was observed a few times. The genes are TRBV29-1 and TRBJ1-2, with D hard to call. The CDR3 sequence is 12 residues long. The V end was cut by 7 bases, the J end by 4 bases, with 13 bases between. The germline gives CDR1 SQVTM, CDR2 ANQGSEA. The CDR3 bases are TGCAGCGGCTACCGGATTGGCTATGGCTACACCTTC. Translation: CSGYRIGYGYTF.

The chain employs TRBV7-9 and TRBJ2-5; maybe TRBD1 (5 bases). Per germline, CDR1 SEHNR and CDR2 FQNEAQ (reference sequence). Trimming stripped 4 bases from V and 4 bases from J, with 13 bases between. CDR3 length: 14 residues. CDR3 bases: TGTGCCAGCAGCTCCGCCCAAGGGGTAGAGACCCAGTACTTC. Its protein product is CASSSAQGVETQYF.

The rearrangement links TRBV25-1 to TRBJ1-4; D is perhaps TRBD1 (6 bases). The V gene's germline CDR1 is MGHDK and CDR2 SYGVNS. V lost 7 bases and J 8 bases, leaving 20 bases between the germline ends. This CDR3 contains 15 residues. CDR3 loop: CASTTRGLGTEKLFF. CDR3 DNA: TGTGCCAGCACCACCAGGGGATTGGGAACAGAAAAACTGTTTTTT.

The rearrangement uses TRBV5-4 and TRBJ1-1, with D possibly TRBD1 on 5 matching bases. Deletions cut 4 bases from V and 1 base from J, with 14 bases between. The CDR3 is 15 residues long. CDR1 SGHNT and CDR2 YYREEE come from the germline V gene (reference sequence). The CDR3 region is CASSGPGPQNTEAFF. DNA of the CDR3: TGTGCCAGCAGCGGTCCGGGACCCCAGAACACTGAAGCTTTCTTT.

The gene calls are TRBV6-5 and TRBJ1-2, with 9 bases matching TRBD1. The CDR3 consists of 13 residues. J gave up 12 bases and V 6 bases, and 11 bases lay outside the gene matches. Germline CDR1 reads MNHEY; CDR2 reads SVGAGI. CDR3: CASSRRTGELDTF. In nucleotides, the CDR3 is TGTGCCAGCAGCAGGAGGACAGGGGAGCTTGACACCTTC.

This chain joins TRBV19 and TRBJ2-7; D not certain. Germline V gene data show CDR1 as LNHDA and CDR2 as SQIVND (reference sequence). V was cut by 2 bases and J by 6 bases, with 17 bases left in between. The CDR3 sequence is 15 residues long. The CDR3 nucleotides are TGTGCCAGTAGTATATCTTACGGTTCCGGGTCCGAGCAGTACTTC. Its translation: CASSISYGSGSEQYF.

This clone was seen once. The CDR3 protein is CASSVNRDRVNEQFF. The CDR3 coding sequence is TGTGCCAGCAGCGTGAACCGGGACAGGGTCAATGAGCAGTTCTTC. This sequence joins TRBV7-3 and TRBJ2-1, with 9 positions matching TRBD1. Germline values: CDR1 SGHTA, CDR2 FQGTGA. This CDR3 contains 15 residues. Germline trimming cut 5 bases from V and 6 bases from J; bases unmatched to any gene: 8. Using reference TRBV7-3 and TRBJ2-1 for the parts outside the CDR3, the full variable domain is GAGVSQTPSNKVTEKGKYVELRCDPISGHTALYWYRQSLGQGPEFLIYFQGTGAADDSGLPNDRFFAVRPEGSVSTLKIQRTERGDSAVYLCASSVNRDRVNEQFFGPGTRLTVL.

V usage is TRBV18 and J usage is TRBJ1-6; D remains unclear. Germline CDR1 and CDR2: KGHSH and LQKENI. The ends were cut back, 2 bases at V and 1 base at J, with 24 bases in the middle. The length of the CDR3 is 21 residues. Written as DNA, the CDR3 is TGTGCCAGCTCACCATCGGGGATTCTTGGGGAGTATTGGTCCTATAATTCACCCCTCCACTTT. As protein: CASSPSGILGEYWSYNSPLHF.

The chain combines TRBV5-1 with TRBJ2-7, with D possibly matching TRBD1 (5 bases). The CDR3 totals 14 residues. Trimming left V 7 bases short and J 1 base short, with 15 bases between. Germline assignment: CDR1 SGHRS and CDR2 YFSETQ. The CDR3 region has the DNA TGCGCCAGCTCCGCTGGGGCCAATTCCTACGAGCAGTACTTC. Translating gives CASSAGANSYEQYF.

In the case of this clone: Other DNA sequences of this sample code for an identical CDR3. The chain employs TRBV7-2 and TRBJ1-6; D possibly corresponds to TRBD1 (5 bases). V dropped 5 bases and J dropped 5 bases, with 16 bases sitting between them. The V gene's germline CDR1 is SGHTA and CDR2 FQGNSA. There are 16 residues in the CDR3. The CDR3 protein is CASSLVAGRNNSPLHF. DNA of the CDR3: TGTGCCAGCAGCCTAGTTGCGGGGCGCAATAATTCACCCCTCCACTTT.

The CDR3 bases are TGTGCCAGCAGCGGCCTCGTTACGGGCTATGGCTACACCTTC. Translation: CASSGLVTGYGYTF. The rearrangement joins TRBV9 to TRBJ1-2, with D uncertain. The V gene's germline CDR1 is SGDLS and CDR2 YYNGEE. V was trimmed by 3 bases and J by 4 bases, leaving 13 bases between them. This CDR3 contains 14 residues. Combining the CDR3 with reference TRBV9 and TRBJ1-2 gives the whole variable domain DSGVTQTPKHLITATGQRVTLRCSPRSGDLSVYWYQQSLDQGLQFLIQYYNGEERAKGNILERFSAQQFPDLHSELNLSSLELGDSALYFCASSGLVTGYGYTFGSGTRLTVV.

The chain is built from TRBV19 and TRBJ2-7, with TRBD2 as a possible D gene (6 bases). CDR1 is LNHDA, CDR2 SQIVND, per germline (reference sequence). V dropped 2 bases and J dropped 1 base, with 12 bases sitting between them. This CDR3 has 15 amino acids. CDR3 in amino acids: CASSISPAGSYEQYF. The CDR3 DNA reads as TGTGCCAGTAGTATATCCCCGGCGGGGTCCTACGAGCAGTACTTC. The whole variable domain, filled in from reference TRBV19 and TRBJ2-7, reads DGGITQSPKYLFRKEGQNVTLSCEQNLNHDAMYWYRQDPGQGLRLIYYSQIVNDFQKGDIAEGYSVSREKKESFPLTVTSAQKNPTAFYLCASSISPAGSYEQYFGPGTRLTVT.

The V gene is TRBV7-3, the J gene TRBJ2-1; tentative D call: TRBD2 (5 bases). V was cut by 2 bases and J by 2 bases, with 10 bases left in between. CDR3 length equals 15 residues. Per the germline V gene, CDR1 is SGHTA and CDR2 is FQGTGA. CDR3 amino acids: CASSLSGVPYNEQFF. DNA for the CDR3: TGTGCCAGCAGCTTATCCGGGGTCCCCTACAATGAGCAGTTCTTC.

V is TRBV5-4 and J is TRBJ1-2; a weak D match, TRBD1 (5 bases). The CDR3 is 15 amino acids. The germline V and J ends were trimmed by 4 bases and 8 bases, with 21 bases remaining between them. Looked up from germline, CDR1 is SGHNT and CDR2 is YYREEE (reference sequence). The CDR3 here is CASSVPGPTSRGYTF. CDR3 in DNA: TGTGCCAGCAGCGTGCCGGGACCGACCTCGCGGGGCTACACCTTC.

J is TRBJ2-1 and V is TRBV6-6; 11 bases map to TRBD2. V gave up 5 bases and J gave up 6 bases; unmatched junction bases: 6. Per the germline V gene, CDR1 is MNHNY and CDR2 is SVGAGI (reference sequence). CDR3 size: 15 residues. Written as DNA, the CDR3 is TGTGCCAGCAGTCGACTAGCGGGATTAGGCAATGAGCAGTTCTTC. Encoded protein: CASSRLAGLGNEQFF.

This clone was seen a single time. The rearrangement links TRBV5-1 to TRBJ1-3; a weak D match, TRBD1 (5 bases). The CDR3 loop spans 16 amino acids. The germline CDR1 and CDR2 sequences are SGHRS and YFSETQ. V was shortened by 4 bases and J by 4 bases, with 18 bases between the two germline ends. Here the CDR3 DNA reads TGCGCCAGCAGCCAGCGGGGCAGTGACATCGGAAACACCATATATTTT. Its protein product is CASSQRGSDIGNTIYF.

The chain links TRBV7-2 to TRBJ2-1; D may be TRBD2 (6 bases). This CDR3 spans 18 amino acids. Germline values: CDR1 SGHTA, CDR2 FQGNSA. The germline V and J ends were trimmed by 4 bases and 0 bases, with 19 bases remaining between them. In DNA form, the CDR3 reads TGTGCCAGCAGCTACCACCGAGGGCGGGGTAGCTCCTACAATGAGCAGTTCTTC. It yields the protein CASSYHRGRGSSYNEQFF. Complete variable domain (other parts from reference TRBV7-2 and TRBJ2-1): GAGVSQSPSNKVTEKGKDVELRCDPISGHTALYWYRQSLGQGLEFLIYFQGNSAPDKSGLPSDRFSAERTGGSVSTLTIQRTQQEDSAVYLCASSYHRGRGSSYNEQFFGPGTRLTVL.

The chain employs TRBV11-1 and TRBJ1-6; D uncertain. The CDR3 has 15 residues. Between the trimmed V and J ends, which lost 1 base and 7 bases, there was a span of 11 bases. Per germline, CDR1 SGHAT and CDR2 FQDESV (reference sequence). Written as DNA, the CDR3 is TGTGCCAGCAGCTTAGAGGGCCCGGCAAATTCACCCCTCCACTTT. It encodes CASSLEGPANSPLHF.

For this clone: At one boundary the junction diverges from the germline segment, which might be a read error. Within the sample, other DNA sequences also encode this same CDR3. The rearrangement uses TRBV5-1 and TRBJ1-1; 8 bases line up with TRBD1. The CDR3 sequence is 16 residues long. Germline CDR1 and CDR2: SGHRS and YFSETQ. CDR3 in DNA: TGCGCCAGTAGCTTATTAGGACAGGGTTTGAACACTGAAGCTTTCTTT. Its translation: CASSLLGQGLNTEAFF.

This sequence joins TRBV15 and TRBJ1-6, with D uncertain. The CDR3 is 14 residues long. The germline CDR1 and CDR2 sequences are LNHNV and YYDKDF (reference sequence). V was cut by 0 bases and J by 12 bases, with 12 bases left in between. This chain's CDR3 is CATSRDQEGEPLHF. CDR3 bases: TGTGCCACCAGCAGAGATCAAGAGGGAGAACCCCTCCACTTT.